This T cell receptor (beta chain) was found in a study of shared clonotypes between healthy human individuals. In the study overall: The plates for each donor numbered three CD4 naive, three CD4 memory, two CD8 naive and one CD8 memory.

This CDR3 spans 16 amino acids. With V trimmed by 0 bases and J by 10 bases, 10 bases remained unmatched. Germline CDR1 reads LGHNA; CDR2 reads YSLEER. Sequencing used immunoSEQ multiplex PCR; TCRdb keeps in-frame clones, though not all of them. The table records about 1 million clones, approximately 70% of them present only once. Input material: memory CD4+ T cells sorted from blood. Subset described: CD45RA-negative fraction. V and J are TRBV4-3 and TRBJ2-1; TRBD2 aligns across 9 bases. The clonotype was recovered from a man between 18 and 35 years old in good health. Here the CDR3 reads CASSQDLVAGAGEQFF. Written as DNA, the CDR3 is TGCGCCAGCAGCCAAGATCTAGTAGCGGGAGCTGGGGAGCAGTTCTTC.